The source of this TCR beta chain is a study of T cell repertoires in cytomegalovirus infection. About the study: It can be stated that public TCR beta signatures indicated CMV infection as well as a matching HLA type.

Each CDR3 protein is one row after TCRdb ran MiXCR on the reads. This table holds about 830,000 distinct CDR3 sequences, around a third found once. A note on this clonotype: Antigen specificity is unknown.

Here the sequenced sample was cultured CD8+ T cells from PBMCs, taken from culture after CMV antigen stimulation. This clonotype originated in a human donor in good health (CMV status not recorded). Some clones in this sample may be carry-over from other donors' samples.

The CDR3 bases are TGTGCCAGCAGCCCGCCGGACAGGGTCTCTGAAGCTTTCTTT. Its translation: CASSPPDRVSEAFF. The chain is built from TRBV7-9 and TRBJ1-1; 8 nucleotides line up with TRBD1. The CDR3 has 14 residues. From germline, CDR1 is SEHNR and CDR2 FQNEAQ (reference sequence). J lost 6 bases, V lost 5 bases, and 8 bases had no gene match.